This T cell receptor (beta chain) is from a study of blood T cells in healthy people across ages. This clonotype came up a few times. The sample, approximately 10 milliliters of peripheral blood, was drawn from each donor. A second PCR of 7 to 11 cycles used a sample-barcoded 5' primer and a J-beta primer mix. TCRdb ran MiXCR on the 5' RACE reads and lists one entry per CDR3 protein. Among nearly 800,000 distinct CDR3 sequences listed, 20% to 30% were seen once. The CDR3 runs 17 residues. The V end lost 0 bases, the J end lost 7 bases, and 22 bases lay between the germline ends. CDR1 is SQVTM, CDR2 ANQGSEA, per germline. In addition, the sample was reused for a study of T cells of mothers and their children.

V usage is TRBV29-1 and J usage is TRBJ2-1; D may be TRBD2 (8 bases). The sequence was obtained from a boy between 5 and 17 years old in good health. Sample: blood. The CDR3 reads CSVEDRGGQFPGNEQFF. In DNA form, the CDR3 reads TGCAGCGTTGAAGATCGGGGGGGACAGTTCCCTGGAAATGAGCAGTTCTTC.